Shown below are 32 T cell receptor beta chains from a single sample sequenced in a study of T cells in localized non-small cell lung cancer. Libraries were prepared by immunoSEQ multiplex PCR; TCRdb keeps only in-frame clonotypes and omits some of them. The table has around 15,000 clones, approximately 85% seen once. Material: peripheral blood, obtained before any cancer treatment. The receptors come from a female donor older than 55 with stage I squamous cell lung carcinoma.

This chain links TRBV29-1 with TRBJ2-7, with 8 bases lining up with TRBD1. The germline CDR1 and CDR2 sequences are SQVTM and ANQGSEA. CDR3 length: 14 residues. V lost 6 bases, J lost 4 bases, and 11 bases stayed unmatched. The CDR3 region is CSVVETGEGYEQYF. The CDR3 DNA follows: TGCAGCGTGGTGGAGACAGGGGAAGGGTACGAGCAGTACTTC.

The chain has TRBV5-1 and TRBJ2-7, with TRBD1 as a possible D gene (6 bases). Germline V gene sequence: CDR1 SGHRS, CDR2 YFSETQ. The CDR3 runs 14 residues. Between the trimmed V and J ends, which lost 3 bases and 2 bases, there was a span of 12 bases. CDR3 region: CASSSGTPPYEQYF. The CDR3 nucleotides are TGCGCCAGCAGCTCAGGGACACCACCCTACGAGCAGTACTTC.

V is TRBV4-1 and J is TRBJ2-3, with D uncertain. Germline CDR1 MGHRA, CDR2 YSYEKL. V lost 1 base to trimming and J lost 0 bases, with 5 bases between them. This CDR3 comprises 14 residues. The DNA of the CDR3 is TGCGCCAGCAGCCAAGGTCTAAGCACAGATACGCAGTATTTT. Translated: CASSQGLSTDTQYF.

The chain couples TRBV30 to TRBJ2-1; D possibly corresponds to TRBD2 (5 bases). The CDR3 covers 10 residues. V dropped 7 bases and J dropped 9 bases, with 10 bases sitting between them. Germline V gene sequence: CDR1 GTSNPN, CDR2 SVGIG (reference sequence). The CDR3 nucleotides are TGTGCCTCACGGGGTCGTGAGCAGTTCTTC. Protein sequence: CASRGREQFF.

This chain joins TRBV10-2 and TRBJ2-3; 7 bases are shared with TRBD2. Unmatched junction bases numbered 4, after V lost 0 bases and J lost 4 bases. There are 15 residues in the CDR3. Germline V gene lookup returns CDR1 WSHSY and CDR2 SAAADI. The CDR3 reads CASSESGGWPDTQYF. The CDR3 DNA follows: TGCGCCAGCAGTGAGTCGGGGGGGTGGCCAGATACGCAGTATTTT.

The chain uses TRBV6-1 and TRBJ2-7, with 7 positions matching TRBD1. With 7 bases clipped from V and 3 bases from J, the junction kept 6 bases outside the gene matches. The CDR3 has 13 residues. Germline V CDR1 and CDR2: MNHNS, SASEGT. The CDR3 DNA sequence: TGTGCCAGCACTAACCGACAGGGCTACGAGCAGTACTTC. This codes for CASTNRQGYEQYF.

CDR3 sequence (DNA): TGTGCCAGCAGCTTAAGGAGGGAGGACGAAAAACTGTTTTTT. This encodes CASSLRREDEKLFF. The chain joins TRBV11-3 to TRBJ1-4; no reliable D call. The germline V gene has CDR1 SGHNT and CDR2 YENEEA. The CDR3 covers 14 residues. Trimming stripped 2 bases from V and 8 bases from J, with 12 bases between.

The gene calls are TRBV28 and TRBJ2-7; 9 bases match TRBD1. The CDR3 covers 15 residues. Looked up from germline, CDR1 is MDHEN and CDR2 is SYDVKM. Germline trimming cut 2 bases from V and 2 bases from J; bases unmatched to any gene: 4. The CDR3, as DNA: TGTGCCAGCAGTTTAATCGGGGACAGGGCCTACGAGCAGTACTTC. Translated: CASSLIGDRAYEQYF.

This clone was found a few times. The chain recombines TRBV30 with TRBJ1-1, with D perhaps TRBD1 (5 bases). Germline V gene data show CDR1 as GTSNPN and CDR2 as SVGIG (reference sequence). The CDR3 has 12 residues. The germline V and J ends were trimmed by 6 bases and 5 bases, with 13 bases remaining between them. The CDR3 DNA reads as TGTGCCTGCTCACCGGGGGAGACTGAAGCTTTCTTT. Encoded protein: CACSPGETEAFF. The full variable domain, in which reference TRBV30 and TRBJ1-1 provide the parts outside the CDR3, is SQTIHQWPATLVQPVGSPLSLECTVEGTSNPNLYWYRQAAGRGLQLLFYSVGIGQISSEVPQNLSASRPQDRQFILSSKKLLLSDSGFYLCACSPGETEAFFGQGTRLTVV.

The J gene is TRBJ2-5, the V gene TRBV6-5; tentatively, D is TRBD2 (5 bases). Germline V gives CDR1 MNHEY, CDR2 SVGAGI. V was shortened by 0 bases and J by 4 bases, with 9 bases between the two germline ends. The CDR3 extends over 14 amino acids. Here the CDR3 reads CASSYSGSGETQYF. The CDR3 DNA sequence: TGTGCCAGCAGTTACTCGGGGAGTGGAGAGACCCAGTACTTC.

A note on this clone: The same CDR3 arises from other DNA sequences in this sample as well. The J gene is TRBJ1-3, the V gene TRBV6-5; a weak D match, TRBD1 (5 bases). V was pared by 0 bases and J by 0 bases, with 9 bases between. Germline values: CDR1 MNHEY, CDR2 SVGAGI. CDR3 length: 16 residues. CDR3 protein: CASSYSNRGSGNTIYF. As DNA, the CDR3 is TGTGCCAGCAGTTACTCGAATAGGGGCTCTGGAAACACCATATATTTT.

In nucleotides, the CDR3 is TGTGCCAGTAGTATAAATGGGGACACTGAAGCTTTCTTT. This codes for CASSINGDTEAFF. The gene calls are TRBV19 and TRBJ1-1; no firm D call. Trimming cost V 2 bases and J 3 bases, with 7 bases left between them. Germline CDR1 and CDR2: LNHDA and SQIVND (reference sequence). The CDR3 runs 13 residues.

This clone has a handful of counts. The V and J genes are TRBV4-2 and TRBJ2-1, with 8 bases matching TRBD2. Germline CDR1 LGHNA, CDR2 YNFKEQ. The length of the CDR3 is 17 residues. Trimming removed 1 base from V and 4 bases from J; junction bases left unmatched: 9. The chain's CDR3 is CASSQVGPSGPYNEQFF. DNA of the CDR3: TGTGCCAGCAGCCAAGTTGGACCTAGCGGGCCTTACAATGAGCAGTTCTTC.

This clone was counted once. This chain joins TRBV5-4 and TRBJ2-1; the D gene is possibly TRBD1 (6 bases). Per the germline V gene, CDR1 is SGHNT and CDR2 is YYREEE (reference sequence). V was trimmed by 1 base and J by 4 bases, leaving 18 bases between them. The CDR3 sequence is 17 residues long. CDR3 bases: TGTGCCAGCAGCTTGTGGGGAGTGGGGGCGCCGTACAATGAGCAGTTCTTC. Its translation is CASSLWGVGAPYNEQFF.

This clone was seen just once. V gene TRBV7-8 combines with J gene TRBJ1-1; D is unclear. Germline CDR1 and CDR2: SGHVS and FQNEAQ. The V end was cut by 1 base, the J end by 8 bases, with 11 bases between. The CDR3 loop spans 13 amino acids. CDR3 sequence: CASSLGVSGEAFF. DNA of the CDR3: TGTGCCAGCAGCTTAGGGGTTAGCGGGGAAGCTTTCTTT.

The V and J genes are TRBV5-6 and TRBJ1-5; D uncertain. V was trimmed by 0 bases and J by 3 bases, leaving 13 bases between them. Germline CDR1 SGHDT, CDR2 YYEEEE. This CDR3 region has 16 residues. CDR3 in amino acids: CASSLGAGSFNQPQHF. For the CDR3, the DNA is TGTGCCAGCAGCTTGGGGGCCGGATCGTTCAATCAGCCCCAGCATTTT. Using reference TRBV5-6 and TRBJ1-5 for the parts outside the CDR3, the full variable domain is DAGVTQSPTHLIKTRGQQVTLRCSPKSGHDTVSWYQQALGQGPQFIFQYYEEEERQRGNFPDRFSGHQFPNYSSELNVNALLLGDSALYLCASSLGAGSFNQPQHFGDGTRLSIL.

This sequence joins TRBV9 and TRBJ1-2; D not certain. Trimming cost V 1 base and J 7 bases, with 11 bases left between them. The CDR3 runs 13 residues. Germline CDR1 reads SGDLS; CDR2 reads YYNGEE. The CDR3 coding sequence is TGTGCCAGCAGCGTACGAATTAGGGCTGGCTACACCTTC. This gives the protein CASSVRIRAGYTF.

This clone was detected a few times. V gene TRBV4-1 combines with J gene TRBJ2-5, with 11 bases identical to TRBD2. The CDR3 is 18 residues long. Germline V gene data show CDR1 as MGHRA and CDR2 as YSYEKL. V lost 4 bases to trimming and J lost 3 bases; unmatched junction nucleotides: 13. CDR3 amino acids: CASSPALGSGGVKETQYF. DNA for the CDR3: TGCGCCAGCAGCCCAGCCCTGGGTAGCGGGGGGGTAAAAGAGACCCAGTACTTC.

This chain joins TRBV30 and TRBJ1-2; tentatively, D is TRBD1 (6 bases). Germline CDR1 and CDR2: GTSNPN and SVGIG (reference sequence). CDR3 length equals 12 residues. Trimming took off 3 bases at V and 7 bases at J, with 12 bases between the two ends. Written as DNA, the CDR3 is TGTGCCTGGAGAGGGGGTCCTCGTGGCTACACCTTC. As protein: CAWRGGPRGYTF.

V and J are TRBV4-1 and TRBJ2-1; 7 bases are shared with TRBD2. V was pared by 2 bases and J by 6 bases, with 13 bases of the junction left unmatched. CDR1 is MGHRA, CDR2 YSYEKL, per germline. This CDR3 spans 17 amino acids. This CDR3 is CASSQSLRSSGPNEQFF. For the CDR3, the DNA is TGCGCCAGCAGCCAAAGCCTAAGGTCTAGCGGCCCCAATGAGCAGTTCTTC.

V usage is TRBV27 and J usage is TRBJ1-1; perhaps TRBD1 as D (5 bases). CDR1 MNHEY and CDR2 SMNVEV come from the germline V gene (reference sequence). V was trimmed by 6 bases and J by 5 bases, leaving 16 bases between them. This CDR3 region has 14 residues. This CDR3 is CASRPAGASTEAFF. CDR3 coding DNA: TGTGCCAGCAGGCCGGCCGGGGCCTCAACTGAAGCTTTCTTT.

This chain connects TRBV14 to TRBJ2-3; D not certain. The V end was cut by 6 bases, the J end by 6 bases, with 13 bases between. CDR1 is SGHDN, CDR2 FVKESK, per germline. This CDR3 is 13 amino acids long. The CDR3 DNA is TGTGCCAGCAGTCCATTCCTTGGGGATACGCAGTATTTT. Residues: CASSPFLGDTQYF.

The V and J genes are TRBV5-6 and TRBJ2-3, with D tentatively TRBD1 or TRBD2 (6 bases each). CDR1 is SGHDT, CDR2 YYEEEE, per germline. The CDR3 is 15 residues long. The V end lost 5 bases, the J end lost 2 bases, and 15 bases lay between the germline ends. The CDR3 DNA follows: TGTGCCAGCAGTCTATCGGGGGCCCCCACAGATACGCAGTATTTT. It specifies CASSLSGAPTDTQYF. Using reference TRBV5-6 and TRBJ2-3 for the parts outside the CDR3, the full variable domain is DAGVTQSPTHLIKTRGQQVTLRCSPKSGHDTVSWYQQALGQGPQFIFQYYEEEERQRGNFPDRFSGHQFPNYSSELNVNALLLGDSALYLCASSLSGAPTDTQYFGPGTRLTVL.

V and J are TRBV30 and TRBJ2-7; D not certain. The V end lost 3 bases, the J end lost 2 bases, and 17 bases lay between the germline ends. This CDR3 is 15 amino acids long. The V gene's germline CDR1 is GTSNPN and CDR2 SVGIG (reference sequence). The DNA for the CDR3 is TGTGCCTGGAGCTTTGGTGTACAGCGACCCTACGAGCAGTACTTC. This codes for CAWSFGVQRPYEQYF.

The genes are TRBV6-5 and TRBJ2-1, with no clear D. The CDR3 runs 12 residues. The V end lost 6 bases, the J end lost 6 bases, and 9 bases lay between the germline ends. The germline gives CDR1 MNHEY, CDR2 SVGAGI. CDR3 region: CASSHLINEQFF. The CDR3, as DNA: TGTGCCAGCAGCCACCTTATCAATGAGCAGTTCTTC.

V is TRBV28 and J is TRBJ2-7, with D maybe TRBD1 (5 bases). The CDR3 sequence is 14 residues long. Germline V CDR1 and CDR2: MDHEN, SYDVKM. V dropped 4 bases and J dropped 9 bases, with 19 bases sitting between them. CDR3 residues: CASSSPPGAGAQYF. CDR3 nucleotide sequence: TGTGCCAGCAGTTCTCCCCCAGGAGCTGGGGCGCAGTACTTC.

The chain combines TRBV30 with TRBJ2-5; 11 nucleotides line up with TRBD2. This CDR3 has 14 amino acids. Germline loops: CDR1 GTSNPN, CDR2 SVGIG (reference sequence). Germline trimming cut 4 bases from V and 7 bases from J; bases unmatched to any gene: 8. The CDR3, as DNA: TGTGCCTGGACTAGCGGGGGGCACGGGGTGACCCAGTACTTC. This translates into CAWTSGGHGVTQYF.

This chain joins TRBV5-4 and TRBJ2-7; TRBD2 agrees at 14 bases. The junction had 10 bases not matched to a gene; V was cut back by 3 bases and J by 2 bases. CDR3 length: 18 residues. Germline V gives CDR1 SGHNT, CDR2 YYREEE (reference sequence). The CDR3 DNA sequence: TGTGCCAGCAGCTCCCCCGGACTAGCGGGAGGTCGGGCCTACGAGCAGTACTTC. Translation gives CASSSPGLAGGRAYEQYF.

The genes are TRBV7-2 and TRBJ2-5; D call uncertain. Germline lookup yields CDR1 SGHTA and CDR2 FQGNSA. Trimming took 3 bases from V and 3 from J, leaving 5 bases between them. The CDR3 is 12 residues long. CDR3 in amino acids: CASSFPEETQYF. Here the CDR3 DNA reads TGTGCCAGCAGCTTCCCCGAAGAGACCCAGTACTTC.

The rearrangement links TRBV7-2 to TRBJ1-1; 10 nucleotides line up with TRBD1. Per the germline V gene, CDR1 is SGHTA and CDR2 is FQGNSA. J gave up 13 bases and V 4 bases, and 18 bases lay outside the gene matches. This CDR3 has 16 residues. Here the CDR3 DNA reads TGTGCCAGCAGCTCGAGGTCCGCCGGGACAGGGGCGCCGTTTTTCTTT. This sequence encodes CASSSRSAGTGAPFFF.

The chain is built from TRBV7-8 and TRBJ2-7, with D tentatively TRBD1 (6 bases). The germline V gene has CDR1 SGHVS and CDR2 FQNEAQ. Deletions cut 4 bases from V and 2 bases from J, with 18 bases between. The CDR3 spans 16 residues. The CDR3 nucleotides are TGTGCCAGCAGCTCAGCCGCAGGGGTGGGAACCTACGAGCAGTACTTC. Protein sequence: CASSSAAGVGTYEQYF.

The chain uses TRBV27 and TRBJ2-7; D is possibly TRBD1 (6 bases). Germline-derived CDR1 and CDR2 are MNHEY and SMNVEV (reference sequence). V lost 4 bases and J 4 bases, leaving 17 bases between the germline ends. This CDR3 region has 15 residues. CDR3 DNA sequence: TGTGCCAGCAGTTCCGGCACAGGGAGAGATTACGAGCAGTACTTC. Amino acid sequence: CASSSGTGRDYEQYF.